This entry lists 20 T cell receptor beta chains sequenced from one sample in a study of cytomegalovirus exposure and HLA in healthy donors. Amplification used 60 Vbeta primers and 13 Jbeta primers. Using immunoSEQ multiplex PCR, the repertoire was profiled, and TCRdb retains in-frame clones only, with some absent. The sample holds some 130,000 clones; approximately 87% are singletons and the top ten take 1.5%. The sample comprised PBMCs. These receptor sequences come from a man aged 40-49 years in good health and CMV-seronegative.

This clone was counted a single time. This sequence joins TRBV6-5 and TRBJ1-6; perhaps TRBD1 as D (5 bases). Germline V lookup: CDR1 MNHEY, CDR2 SVGAGI. V lost 7 bases to trimming and J lost 6 bases, with 7 bases between them. The CDR3 totals 12 residues. In DNA, the CDR3 is TGTGCCAGCAAGGGGCTTAATTCACCCCTCCACTTT. It yields the protein CASKGLNSPLHF.

The chain links TRBV20-1 to TRBJ1-1; D uncertain. The CDR3 spans 9 residues. CDR1 and CDR2 (germline): DFQATT, SNEGSKA (reference sequence). Trimming pared 8 bases from V and 11 bases from J, leaving 12 bases between. The CDR3, as DNA: TGCAGTCCCAGGTCGGTCGCTTTCTTT. Protein sequence: CSPRSVAFF.

This chain joins TRBV27 and TRBJ1-3; D is perhaps TRBD1 (6 bases). This CDR3 contains 15 residues. V was trimmed by 2 bases and J by 4 bases, leaving 12 bases between them. Germline-derived CDR1 and CDR2 are MNHEY and SMNVEV (reference sequence). CDR3 sequence reads: CASSLQGLAGNTIYF. CDR3 in DNA: TGTGCCAGCAGTTTACAGGGGTTGGCGGGAAACACCATATATTTT.

V is TRBV5-1 and J is TRBJ2-3, with a weak D call TRBD2 (6 bases). Germline loops: CDR1 SGHRS, CDR2 YFSETQ. V was clipped by 0 bases and J by 0 bases, with 11 bases between them. The CDR3 length is 16 residues. As DNA, the CDR3 is TGCGCCAGCAGCTTGGGGAGGGATAGTAGCACAGATACGCAGTATTTT. Protein product: CASSLGRDSSTDTQYF.

This rearrangement joins TRBV5-1 to TRBJ1-5; possible D gene TRBD1, 5 bases. V was cut by 4 bases and J by 7 bases, with 18 bases left in between. CDR1 SGHRS and CDR2 YFSETQ come from the germline V gene. The CDR3 runs to 15 residues. CDR3 DNA sequence: TGCGCCAGCAGCACAGGACCGGGGGAAGAACAGCCCCAGCATTTT. The encoded protein is CASSTGPGEEQPQHF.

This chain links TRBV9 with TRBJ1-1; D perhaps matches TRBD1 (5 bases). Trimming left V 3 bases short and J 0 bases short, with 12 bases between. Germline CDR1 SGDLS, CDR2 YYNGEE. This CDR3 region has 15 residues. CDR3 sequence (DNA): TGTGCCAGCAGCGAAGGACGGGGGATGAACACTGAAGCTTTCTTT. Amino acid sequence: CASSEGRGMNTEAFF.

The chain uses TRBV2 and TRBJ1-5; D unresolved. Between the trimmed V and J ends, which lost 1 base and 4 bases, there was a span of 11 bases. The CDR3 loop spans 15 amino acids. CDR1 is SNHLY and CDR2 is FYNNEI in the germline V gene. CDR3 DNA sequence: TGTGCCAGCAGTGAAGTTGGCAGGAAGAATCAGCCCCAGCATTTT. Encoded protein: CASSEVGRKNQPQHF.

This clone has a handful of counts. The chain links TRBV10-3 to TRBJ2-7; TRBD2 matches 12 bases. The V gene end was trimmed by 8 bases and the J gene end by 2 bases; junction bases not matched to a gene: 4. The CDR3 extends over 14 amino acids. Per germline, CDR1 ENHRY and CDR2 SYGVKD. The CDR3 sequence: CAIGGLAGTYEQYF. The CDR3 nucleotides read TGTGCCATCGGGGGACTAGCGGGCACCTACGAGCAGTACTTC.

This clone was seen only a few times. CDR3 protein: CASSFYSGRIDEQYF. CDR3 nucleotides: TGTGCCAGCAGCTTTTATAGCGGGAGGATCGACGAGCAGTACTTC. J is TRBJ2-7 and V is TRBV5-6; 10 nucleotides match TRBD2. Per germline, CDR1 SGHDT and CDR2 YYEEEE. Germline trimming cut 2 bases from V and 5 bases from J; bases unmatched to any gene: 7. The CDR3 has 15 amino acids.

Comments on this clone: A read error may account for a junction end that differs from germline. The CDR3 loop reads CAGSLSQGASPLHF. The CDR3 nucleotides read TGTGCCGGCAGTTTATCACAGGGGGCTTCACCCCTCCACTTT. The chain links TRBV28 to TRBJ1-6; TRBD1 aligns across 9 bases. Germline CDR1 is MDHEN and CDR2 is SYDVKM. The CDR3 totals 14 residues.

J is TRBJ2-1 and V is TRBV6-1, with D tentatively TRBD2 (6 bases). This CDR3 is 12 amino acids long. In germline, CDR1 is MNHNS, CDR2 SASEGT. The germline V and J ends were trimmed by 3 bases and 9 bases, with 9 bases remaining between them. Here the CDR3 reads CASSDGLFEQFF. CDR3 DNA sequence: TGTGCCAGCAGTGACGGACTATTTGAGCAGTTCTTC.

This clone was found once. The CDR3 reads CAWSRDTSYEQYF. Written as DNA, the CDR3 is TGTGCCTGGAGTCGGGACACCTCCTACGAGCAGTACTTC. The rearrangement uses TRBV30 and TRBJ2-7, with D tentatively TRBD1 (6 bases). CDR1 is GTSNPN and CDR2 is SVGIG in the germline V gene (reference sequence). This CDR3 is built from 13 residues. Trimming took off 2 bases at V and 0 bases at J, with 8 bases between the two ends.

This clone was recorded once. The chain joins TRBV7-9 to TRBJ2-7; no clear D gene. V was cut by 5 bases and J by 3 bases, with 8 bases left in between. CDR1 SEHNR and CDR2 FQNEAQ come from the germline V gene (reference sequence). The CDR3 spans 12 residues. This CDR3 is CASSPHNYEQYF. The CDR3, as DNA: TGTGCCAGCAGCCCGCACAACTACGAGCAGTACTTC. Supplemented by reference TRBV7-9 and TRBJ2-7, the full variable domain reads DTGVSQNPRHKITKRGQNVTFRCDPISEHNRLYWYRQTLGQGPEFLTYFQNEAQLEKSRLLSDRFSAERPKGSFSTLEIQRTEQGDSAMYLCASSPHNYEQYFGPGTRLTVT.

The rearrangement links TRBV5-1 to TRBJ1-5; no clear D gene. Between the trimmed V and J ends, which lost 2 bases and 7 bases, there was a span of 10 bases. CDR1 and CDR2 from the germline V gene are SGHRS and YFSETQ. The CDR3 length is 13 residues. CDR3 nucleotides: TGCGCCAGCAGCTTAAGCGGCAGCCAGCCCCAGCATTTT. This sequence encodes CASSLSGSQPQHF.

Notes on this clone: Different DNA sequences within this sample yield the same CDR3. The chain links TRBV2 to TRBJ2-7, with D perhaps matching TRBD2 (6 bases). In germline, CDR1 is SNHLY, CDR2 FYNNEI. This CDR3 region has 11 residues. V lost 6 bases, J lost 3 bases, and 6 bases lay in between. Written as DNA, the CDR3 is TGTGCCAGCAGGGGAGGCTACGAGCAGTACTTC. Its translation is CASRGGYEQYF.

The chain recombines TRBV6-6 with TRBJ2-7; 8 nucleotides line up with TRBD2. V lost 0 bases to trimming and J lost 8 bases; unmatched junction nucleotides: 12. CDR3 length: 16 residues. Germline-derived CDR1 and CDR2 are MNHNY and SVGAGI (reference sequence). The CDR3 loop reads CASSYSRRSSGSQQYF. Here the CDR3 DNA reads TGTGCCAGCAGTTACTCGAGGAGGTCTAGCGGGTCCCAGCAGTACTTC.

A single count supports this clone. The gene calls are TRBV5-6 and TRBJ2-3; TRBD2 matches at 11 bases. Trimming at V came to 4 bases and at J to 0 bases, leaving 10 bases not matched to a gene. The CDR3 is 18 amino acids. Germline V gene data show CDR1 as SGHDT and CDR2 as YYEEEE. This chain's CDR3 is CASSVKLAGDPSTDTQYF. The CDR3 DNA sequence: TGTGCCAGCAGCGTTAAACTAGCGGGGGACCCTAGCACAGATACGCAGTATTTT.

This clone has a single count. The V gene is TRBV5-4, the J gene TRBJ1-2; no reliable D call. This CDR3 is built from 15 residues. CDR1 and CDR2 (germline): SGHNT, YYREEE (reference sequence). V was clipped by 3 bases and J by 2 bases, with 14 bases between them. The CDR3 nucleotides read TGTGCCAGCAGCTCGGGTATGATCTCGAACTATGGCTACACCTTC. Protein: CASSSGMISNYGYTF.

Written as DNA, the CDR3 is TGTGCCAGCAGCTTGGATTACAGGGGGAAGAATTCACCCCTCCACTTT. Translated, it gives CASSLDYRGKNSPLHF. The chain combines TRBV5-4 with TRBJ1-6, with 8 bases fitting TRBD1. CDR1 and CDR2 (germline): SGHNT, YYREEE (reference sequence). V shed 0 bases, J shed 7 bases, and the junction held 6 bases outside the gene matches. The CDR3 has 16 amino acids.

This clone was seen once. The chain has TRBV6-1 and TRBJ1-1, with TRBD1 identical over 8 bases. CDR3 length: 14 amino acids. The J segment lost 4 bases and the V segment lost 5 bases, leaving 6 bases of the junction unmatched. CDR1 is MNHNS and CDR2 is SASEGT in the germline V gene. The CDR3 DNA follows: TGTGCCAGCAGTAATCGGGACAGGTTCACTGAAGCTTTCTTT. It encodes CASSNRDRFTEAFF.